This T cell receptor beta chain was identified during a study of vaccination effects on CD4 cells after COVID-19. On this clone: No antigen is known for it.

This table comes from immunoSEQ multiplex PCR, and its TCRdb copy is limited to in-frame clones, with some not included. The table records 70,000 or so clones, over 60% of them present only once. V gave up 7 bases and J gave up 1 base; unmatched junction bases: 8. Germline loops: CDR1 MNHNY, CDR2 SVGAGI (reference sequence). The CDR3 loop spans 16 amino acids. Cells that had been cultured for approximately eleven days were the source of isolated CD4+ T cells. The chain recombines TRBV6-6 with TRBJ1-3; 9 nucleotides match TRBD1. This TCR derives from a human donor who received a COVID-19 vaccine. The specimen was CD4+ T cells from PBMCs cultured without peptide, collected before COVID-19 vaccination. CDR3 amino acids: CASIPGQGPSGNTIYF. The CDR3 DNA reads TGTGCCAGCATCCCGGGACAGGGACCTTCTGGAAACACCATATATTTT.